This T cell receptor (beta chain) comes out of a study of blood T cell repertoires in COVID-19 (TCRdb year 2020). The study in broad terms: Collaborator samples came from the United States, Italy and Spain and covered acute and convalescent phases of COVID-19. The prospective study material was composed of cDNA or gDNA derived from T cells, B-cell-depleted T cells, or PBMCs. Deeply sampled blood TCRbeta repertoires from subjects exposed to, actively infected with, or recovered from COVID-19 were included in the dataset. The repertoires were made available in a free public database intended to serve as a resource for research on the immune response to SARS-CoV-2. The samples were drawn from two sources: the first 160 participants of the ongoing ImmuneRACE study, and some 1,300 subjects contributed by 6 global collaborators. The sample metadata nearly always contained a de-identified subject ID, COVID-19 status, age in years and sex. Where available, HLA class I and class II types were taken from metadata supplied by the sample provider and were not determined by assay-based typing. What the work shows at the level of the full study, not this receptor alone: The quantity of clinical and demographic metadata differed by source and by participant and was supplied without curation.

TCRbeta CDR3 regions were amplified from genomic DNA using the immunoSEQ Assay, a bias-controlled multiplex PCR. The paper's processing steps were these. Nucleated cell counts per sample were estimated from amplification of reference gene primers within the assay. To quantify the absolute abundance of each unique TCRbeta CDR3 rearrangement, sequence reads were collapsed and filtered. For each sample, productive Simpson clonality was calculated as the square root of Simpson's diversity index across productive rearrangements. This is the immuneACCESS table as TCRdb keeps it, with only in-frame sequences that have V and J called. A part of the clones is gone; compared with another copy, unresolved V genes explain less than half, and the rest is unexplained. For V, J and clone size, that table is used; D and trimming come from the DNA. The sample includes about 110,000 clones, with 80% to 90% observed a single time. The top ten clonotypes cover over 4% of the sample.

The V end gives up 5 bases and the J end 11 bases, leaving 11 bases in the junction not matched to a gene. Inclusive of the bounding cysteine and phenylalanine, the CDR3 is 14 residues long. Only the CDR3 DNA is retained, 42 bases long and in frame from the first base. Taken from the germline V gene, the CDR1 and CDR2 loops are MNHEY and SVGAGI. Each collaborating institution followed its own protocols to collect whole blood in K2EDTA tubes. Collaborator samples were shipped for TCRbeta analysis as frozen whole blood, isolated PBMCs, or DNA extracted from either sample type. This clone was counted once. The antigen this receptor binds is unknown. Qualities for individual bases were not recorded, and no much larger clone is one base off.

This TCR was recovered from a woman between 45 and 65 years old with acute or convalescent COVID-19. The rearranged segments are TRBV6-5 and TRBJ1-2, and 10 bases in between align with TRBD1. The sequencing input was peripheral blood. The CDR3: CASSHVGQGRLYTF. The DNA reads TGTGCCAGCAGTCATGTGGGACAGGGGAGACTTTACACCTTC.